Following are 16 T cell receptor beta chains from one sample sequenced in a study of blood T cell repertoires in COVID-19. Clones were read by immunoSEQ multiplex PCR, and TCRdb kept only the in-frame ones, dropping some. The data show over 45,000 clones, with around 86% seen just once and under 2% held by the top ten. Sequenced sample: peripheral blood. These receptor sequences come from a woman aged 60 to 75 with acute or convalescent COVID-19.

The sample holds one count of this clone. The J gene is TRBJ1-2, the V gene TRBV28, with TRBD1 identical over 9 bases. Germline V lookup: CDR1 MDHEN, CDR2 SYDVKM. The CDR3 runs 14 residues. With 7 bases clipped from V and 8 bases from J, the junction kept 11 bases outside the gene matches. The CDR3 protein is CASNTPGTGRGYTF. DNA for the CDR3: TGTGCCAGCAACACCCCGGGGACAGGGAGAGGCTACACCTTC.

The gene calls are TRBV11-2 and TRBJ2-1, with 9 bases fitting TRBD2. Trimming at V came to 3 bases and at J to 10 bases, leaving 4 bases not matched to a gene. CDR1 is SGHAT and CDR2 is FQNNGV in the germline V gene. This CDR3 has 13 amino acids. CDR3 sequence reads: CASSLGGRGEQFF. For the CDR3, the DNA is TGTGCCAGCAGCTTGGGCGGGAGGGGCGAGCAGTTCTTC.

V usage is TRBV27 and J usage is TRBJ2-7; TRBD2 matches at 12 bases. V lost 6 bases and J lost 3; bases outside the gene matches: 6. CDR3 length equals 15 residues. CDR1 MNHEY and CDR2 SMNVEV come from the germline V gene (reference sequence). CDR3 sequence reads: CASRRLAGASYEQYF. CDR3 coding DNA: TGTGCCAGCAGACGACTAGCGGGAGCCAGCTACGAGCAGTACTTC.

The genes are TRBV15 and TRBJ2-1; no firm D call. CDR1 and CDR2 (germline): LNHNV, YYDKDF (reference sequence). Between the trimmed V and J ends, which lost 4 bases and 10 bases, there was a span of 20 bases. The CDR3 consists of 15 residues. The CDR3 coding sequence is TGTGCCACCAGCAAACCACCAGGCGCTGATCGGGAGCAGTTCTTC. Its protein is CATSKPPGADREQFF.

The gene calls are TRBV7-2 and TRBJ2-3, with 8 bases lining up with TRBD2. The junction had 4 bases not matched to a gene; V was cut back by 4 bases and J by 4 bases. This CDR3 region has 14 residues. In germline, CDR1 is SGHTA, CDR2 FQGNSA. CDR3 in DNA: TGTGCCAGCAGCTCGTTCGGGAGGGCAGATACGCAGTATTTT. It yields the protein CASSSFGRADTQYF.

This chain joins TRBV20-1 and TRBJ1-5, with TRBD1 as a possible D gene (5 bases). In germline, CDR1 is DFQATT, CDR2 SNEGSKA (reference sequence). The CDR3 runs to 16 residues. V shed 3 bases and J shed 0 bases, with 15 bases lying between them. As DNA, the CDR3 is TGCAGTGCTAGTTGGGGCAGGACCTATAGCAATCAGCCCCAGCATTTT. This encodes CSASWGRTYSNQPQHF.

This chain uses TRBV24-1 with TRBJ2-1; weak D call: TRBD2 (6 bases). Trimming removed 5 bases from V and 1 base from J, with 14 bases in between. This CDR3 has 16 residues. Looked up from germline, CDR1 is KGHDR and CDR2 is SFDVKD. CDR3 sequence (DNA): TGTGCCACCAGTGCTAGCCGGGGAGGATCCTACAATGAGCAGTTCTTC. Protein sequence: CATSASRGGSYNEQFF.

This chain joins TRBV5-6 and TRBJ1-1; D unresolved. CDR1 is SGHDT, CDR2 YYEEEE, per germline. The CDR3 has 14 residues. V was cut by 0 bases and J by 2 bases, with 8 bases left in between. CDR3 sequence reads: CASSLVSVNTEAFF. The CDR3 DNA reads as TGTGCCAGCAGCTTGGTTTCAGTTAACACTGAAGCTTTCTTT.

The chain uses TRBV19 and TRBJ1-2; 8 bases fit TRBD1. This CDR3 comprises 14 residues. Trimming cost V 4 bases and J 4 bases; bases outside gene matches: 5. In germline, CDR1 is LNHDA, CDR2 SQIVND (reference sequence). The CDR3 DNA reads as TGTGCCAGTAGTAAAGACAGGGGCAGCTATGGCTACACCTTC. Translated, it gives CASSKDRGSYGYTF.

This clone was picked up one time. The V and J genes are TRBV10-3 and TRBJ2-7; possibly TRBD2 for D (6 bases). There are 14 residues in the CDR3. CDR1 is ENHRY and CDR2 is SYGVKD in the germline V gene. The V gene lost 5 bases and the J gene lost 0 bases, with 11 bases spanning the gap. The DNA for the CDR3 is TGTGCCATCAGTAGCGGGTCCAACTCCTACGAGCAGTACTTC. Its translation is CAISSGSNSYEQYF.

As DNA, the CDR3 is TGCGCCAGCAGCTCAGCCCCCCTCCCGGGACTAGCGGGAGCCGATCGTACGCAGTATTTT. Its protein is CASSSAPLPGLAGADRTQYF. This chain uses TRBV5-1 with TRBJ2-3, with 14 bases aligning to TRBD2. V dropped 3 bases and J dropped 8; count of bases not matched to a gene: 20. From germline, CDR1 is SGHRS and CDR2 YFSETQ. CDR3 length equals 20 residues. Drawing the rest from reference TRBV5-1 and TRBJ2-3, the complete variable domain is KAGVTQTPRYLIKTRGQQVTLSCSPISGHRSVSWYQQTPGQGLQFLFEYFSETQRNKGNFPGRFSGRQFSNSRSEMNVSTLELGDSALYLCASSSAPLPGLAGADRTQYFGPGTRLTVL.

The gene calls are TRBV9 and TRBJ1-4; TRBD1 agrees at 8 bases. This CDR3 is 15 amino acids long. Germline loops: CDR1 SGDLS, CDR2 YYNGEE. Germline trimming cut 4 bases from V and 2 bases from J; bases unmatched to any gene: 4. CDR3 in amino acids: CASSPRQGTNEKLFF. For the CDR3, the DNA is TGTGCCAGCAGCCCGCGACAGGGGACTAATGAAAAACTGTTTTTT.

This clone was detected a few times. The chain carries TRBV5-4 and TRBJ1-1, with D possibly matching TRBD1 (5 bases). V lost 0 bases and J lost 1, with 10 bases in between. The CDR3 spans 15 residues. Germline assignment: CDR1 SGHNT and CDR2 YYREEE (reference sequence). The CDR3 nucleotides are TGTGCCAGCAGCTTGGTTATCCAGGGGAACACTGAAGCTTTCTTT. Amino acid sequence: CASSLVIQGNTEAFF. The full variable domain, in which reference TRBV5-4 and TRBJ1-1 provide the parts outside the CDR3, is ETGVTQSPTHLIKTRGQQVTLRCSSQSGHNTVSWYQQALGQGPQFIFQYYREEENGRGNFPPRFSGLQFPNYSSELNVNALELDDSALYLCASSLVIQGNTEAFFGQGTRLTVV.

The rearrangement links TRBV28 to TRBJ2-7, with no clear D. Trimming pared 2 bases from V and 3 bases from J, leaving 5 bases between. The CDR3 is 12 residues long. The germline gives CDR1 MDHEN, CDR2 SYDVKM. DNA for the CDR3: TGTGCCAGCAGTTTACGACTCTACGAGCAGTACTTC. Its protein is CASSLRLYEQYF. The full variable domain, in which reference TRBV28 and TRBJ2-7 provide the parts outside the CDR3, is DVKVTQSSRYLVKRTGEKVFLECVQDMDHENMFWYRQDPGLGLRLIYFSYDVKMKEKGDIPEGYSVSREKKERFSLILESASTNQTSMYLCASSLRLYEQYFGPGTRLTVT.

The chain carries TRBV6-5 and TRBJ1-2, with unresolved D. The ends were cut back, 2 bases at V and 3 bases at J, with 10 bases in the middle. Germline V gene data show CDR1 as MNHEY and CDR2 as SVGAGI. CDR3 length: 14 residues. CDR3 nucleotide sequence: TGTGCCAGCAGTTACGCAGAAGATTACTATGGCTACACCTTC. Encoded protein: CASSYAEDYYGYTF.

The genes are TRBV10-2 and TRBJ2-1; D is unresolved. V gave up 6 bases and J gave up 4 bases, with 10 bases separating them. This CDR3 comprises 13 residues. In germline, CDR1 is WSHSY, CDR2 SAAADI. The CDR3 loop is CASRVLDYNEQFF. The CDR3 DNA is TGCGCCAGCAGAGTCCTAGATTACAATGAGCAGTTCTTC.